The rows below give T cell receptor beta chains drawn from one sample of a study of spatial heterogeneity in lung cancer. Via MiXCR, TCRdb re-called the 5' RACE reads, giving one row per CDR3 protein. Here the sample spans 82,000 or so distinct CDR3 sequences, about 12% being singletons. Specimen: PBMCs, collected at surgery. Receptor source: a male donor with early-stage non-small cell lung cancer. The CDR3 runs from the conserved cysteine through the conserved F or W. Each record gives: CDR3 length, V gene, CDR3 protein.

14 TRBV2 CASSPQLGGDTQYF
12 TRBV29-1 CSVDISFYGYTF
13 TRBV19 CASSTYTDQPQHF
11 TRBV7-2 CASSVNEKLFF
15 TRBV10-1 CASSDEGQDQETQYF
16 TRBV3-1 CASSRDRILTNTEAFF
16 TRBV7-9 CASSLSRTGETGELFF
17 TRBV24-1 CATSDPDGTWTPGELFF
15 TRBV29-1 CSVEGRQGAKNIQYF
13 TRBV27 CACRGVLSSGYTF
13 TRBV20-1 CSARTGGRNEQFF
12 TRBV20-1 CSAALSNTEAFF
13 TRBV20-1 CSARGAEGNEQFF
13 TRBV12-3/TRBV12-4 CASRQLSYNEQFF
14 TRBV30 CAWSVGAGGYEQFF
14 TRBV24-1 CATSDPELWDTQYF
14 TRBV29-1 CSALRREMNTEAFF
14 TRBV7-9 CASSFQGPGGEAFF
13 TRBV2 CASRASPNTEAFF
22 TRBV12-5 CASGLVLLEMREGPHSYNEQFF
16 TRBV19 CASSNSQGGRYNEQFF
13 TRBV6-1 CASSPDRTGEQFF
12 TRBV29-1 CSVDGGTYEQYF
14 TRBV30 CAWSRGQDNSPLHF
15 TRBV7-9 CASSLALGLDTEAFF
15 TRBV25-1 CASTSSLTVNTEAFF
14 TRBV12-3/TRBV12-4 CASSLPGGYTEAFF
16 TRBV6-4 CASSVAAGPLPYGYTF
15 TRBV7-2 CASSPSGGYQETQYF
13 TRBV4-1 CASSQVVRTEAFF
16 TRBV20-1 CSARDRVGSDTGELFF
13 TRBV3-1 CASSLLRAGELFF
14 TRBV5-1 CASSLDSREQPQHF
15 TRBV6-5 CASMEEAVHNSPLHF
16 TRBV5-1 CASSLVWGSSYNEQFF
14 TRBV12-3/TRBV12-4 CAIIILGGTDTQYF
13 TRBV30 CAWTTWGWNEQFF
15 TRBV2 CASRAGTGPYNEQFF
12 TRBV15 CATGQNTGELFF
15 TRBV5-1 CASSLGRDPNQPQHF
16 TRBV20-1 CSAESSEPADTGELFF
12 TRBV5-1 CASSYRGDEQFF
11 TRBV20-1 CSARSGNTIYF
16 TRBV14 CASSPQLGVVNTEAFF
17 TRBV7-6 CASSLVPPGQPNEKLFF
13 TRBV3-1 CASSRYRDQPQHF
14 TRBV5-1 CASSPDGANYGYTF